Presented here are 8 T cell receptor beta chains from one specimen sequenced in a study of blood T cell repertoires in COVID-19. TCRdb's table, derived via immunoSEQ multiplex PCR, lists solely in-frame clones and lacks some. The profile shows 40,000 to 60,000 clones, around 85% of them singletons. The source material was peripheral blood. The receptors originated from a man aged 50 to 60 with active COVID-19.

J is TRBJ1-5 and V is TRBV27, with D maybe TRBD1 (6 bases). The CDR3 has 15 residues. The V gene lost 4 bases and the J gene lost 3 bases, with 13 bases spanning the gap. Germline CDR1 is MNHEY and CDR2 is SMNVEV (reference sequence). CDR3 coding DNA: TGTGCCAGCAGTTCGACCCCAGGGGACAATCAGCCCCAGCATTTT. It is translated as CASSSTPGDNQPQHF.

V gene TRBV28 combines with J gene TRBJ1-1, with a tentative D call TRBD1 (6 bases). Germline values: CDR1 MDHEN, CDR2 SYDVKM. Between the trimmed V and J ends, which lost 7 bases and 6 bases, there was a span of 15 bases. The CDR3 sequence is 13 residues long. CDR3 protein: CASTSSGQPEAFF. The CDR3 DNA sequence: TGTGCCAGCACCTCCTCAGGACAGCCTGAAGCTTTCTTT.

This clone was picked up one time. This chain connects TRBV9 to TRBJ2-1; 10 nucleotides agree with TRBD2. The CDR3 has 17 residues. V lost 4 bases to trimming and J lost 7 bases; unmatched junction nucleotides: 14. Germline CDR1 SGDLS, CDR2 YYNGEE. CDR3 bases: TGTGCCAGCAGCCCCCGAATAGCGGGGGGCCCTTTGAATGAGCAGTTCTTC. Amino acid sequence: CASSPRIAGGPLNEQFF.

This clone is medium-sized in the sample. The rearrangement links TRBV30 to TRBJ1-4; 7 bases line up with TRBD1. This CDR3 comprises 14 residues. The germline CDR1 and CDR2 sequences are GTSNPN and SVGIG (reference sequence). Trimming took 4 bases from V and 6 from J; bases not matched to a gene: 8. This CDR3 reads CAWNRQGRDEKLFF. As DNA, the CDR3 is TGTGCCTGGAATCGACAGGGAAGGGATGAAAAACTGTTTTTT.

The sample holds a few counts of this clone. The V call is TRBV4-3, the J call TRBJ2-3; perhaps TRBD2 as D (6 bases). The CDR3 consists of 16 residues. Germline V gives CDR1 LGHNA, CDR2 YSLEER. V was pared by 0 bases and J by 6 bases, with 16 bases between. Here the CDR3 reads CASSQDWRGRGDTQYF. The CDR3 DNA reads as TGCGCCAGCAGCCAAGATTGGCGGGGCCGCGGGGATACGCAGTATTTT.

The chain recombines TRBV5-1 with TRBJ2-5; TRBD2 matches at 7 bases. Per the germline V gene, CDR1 is SGHRS and CDR2 is YFSETQ. The CDR3 has 15 amino acids. J was trimmed by 0 bases and V by 3 bases; bases with no gene match: 5. CDR3 nucleotides: TGCGCCAGCAGCTCAACCGGGACTAACCAAGAGACCCAGTACTTC. Translated, it gives CASSSTGTNQETQYF.

V and J are TRBV6-1 and TRBJ2-7; possible D gene TRBD2, 6 bases. This CDR3 region has 14 residues. The germline V and J ends were trimmed by 3 bases and 3 bases, with 12 bases remaining between them. Per the germline V gene, CDR1 is MNHNS and CDR2 is SASEGT. CDR3 residues: CASSEEGWNYEQYF. In nucleotides, the CDR3 is TGTGCCAGCAGTGAGGAGGGGTGGAACTACGAGCAGTACTTC.

The chain combines TRBV7-9 with TRBJ1-2; D is undetermined. The CDR3 is 13 amino acids. The V gene lost 1 base and the J gene lost 1 base, with 4 bases spanning the gap. Germline values: CDR1 SEHNR, CDR2 FQNEAQ (reference sequence). The CDR3 nucleotides are TGTGCCAGCAGCTTAGATCTTAACTATGGCTACACCTTC. It specifies CASSLDLNYGYTF.